These T cell receptor beta chains were read from a single sample in a study of cytomegalovirus exposure and HLA in healthy donors. The table came from immunoSEQ multiplex PCR; TCRdb's copy has only in-frame clones and leaves some out. The sample contains some 290,000 clones, roughly 86% of which appear only once. Input material: PBMCs. The receptors originated from a man in his thirties or forties in good health and CMV-seronegative. The CDR3 runs from the conserved cysteine through the conserved F or W. A D gene is named only where the DNA matches it firmly. Size is stated for part of the rows, as once, few or many counts, or as a class when the clone is expanded.

J: TRBJ1-1
V: TRBV6-5
D: NA
size: NA
CDR3: CASRVGVMNTEAFF
DNA: TGTGCCAGCAGGGTGGGCGTTATGAACACTGAAGCTTTCTTT

J: TRBJ2-3
V: TRBV2
D: TRBD2
size: many
CDR3: CASGGVYTDTQYF
DNA: TGTGCCAGCGGGGGGGTATACACAGATACGCAGTATTTT

J: TRBJ1-5
V: TRBV6-5
D: NA
size: few
CDR3: CASSRGGQPQHF
DNA: TGTGCCAGCAGCCGGGGGGGTCAGCCCCAGCATTTT

J: TRBJ1-1
V: TRBV6-5
D: NA
size: NA
CDR3: CASSYLRTEAFF
DNA: TGTGCCAGCAGTTACCTCCGCACTGAAGCTTTCTTT

J: TRBJ1-3
V: TRBV30
D: NA
size: once
CDR3: CAWSGRAGNTIYF
DNA: TGTGCCTGGAGTGGCAGGGCAGGAAACACCATATATTTT

J: TRBJ2-5
V: TRBV4-3
D: TRBD2
size: NA
CDR3: CASSHERGGPGETQYF
DNA: TGCGCCAGCAGCCACGAGCGGGGGGGCCCAGGAGAGACCCAGTACTTC

J: TRBJ1-1
V: TRBV2
D: NA
size: NA
CDR3: CASKGRGITEAFF
DNA: TGTGCCAGCAAGGGCAGGGGAATAACGGAAGCTTTCTTT

J: TRBJ1-1
V: TRBV6-6
D: TRBD1
size: NA
CDR3: CASSYSGDRVPEAFF
DNA: TGTGCCAGCAGTTACTCGGGGGACAGGGTCCCTGAAGCTTTCTTT

J: TRBJ2-2
V: TRBV7-7
D: NA
size: NA
CDR3: CASSLGPLVTGELFF
DNA: TGTGCCAGCAGCTTAGGTCCACTTGTCACCGGGGAGCTGTTTTTT

J: TRBJ1-2
V: TRBV6-5
D: NA
size: NA
CDR3: CASSYSDRNYGYTF
DNA: TGTGCCAGCAGTTACTCAGACAGGAACTATGGCTACACCTTC

J: TRBJ2-1
V: TRBV4-1
D: TRBD1
size: NA
CDR3: CASSPGTDKFF
DNA: TGCGCCAGCAGCCCCGGGACAGACAAGTTCTTC

J: TRBJ2-3
V: TRBV27
D: NA
size: NA
CDR3: CASSLFPTDTQYF
DNA: TGTGCCAGCAGTTTATTCCCTACAGATACGCAGTATTTT

J: TRBJ2-7
V: TRBV7-6
D: TRBD2
size: NA
CDR3: CASSLSGRGSSYEQYF
DNA: TGTGCCAGCAGCTTATCAGGGCGGGGGAGCTCCTACGAGCAGTACTTC

J: TRBJ2-2
V: TRBV6-5
D: NA
size: NA
CDR3: CASSYWQTNTGELFF
DNA: TGTGCCAGCAGTTATTGGCAGACGAACACCGGGGAGCTGTTTTTT

J: TRBJ1-1
V: TRBV19
D: NA
size: NA
CDR3: CASSTGHGNTEAFF
DNA: TGTGCCAGTAGCACGGGACACGGGAACACTGAAGCTTTCTTT

J: TRBJ2-7
V: TRBV30
D: TRBD2
size: NA
CDR3: CACRIAGELYEQYF
DNA: TGTGCCTGTCGAATAGCGGGGGAACTCTACGAGCAGTACTTC

J: TRBJ2-1
V: TRBV2
D: TRBD1
size: NA
CDR3: CASSGTGQGIFNEQFF
DNA: TGTGCCAGCAGTGGAACTGGACAGGGTATCTTCAATGAGCAGTTCTTC

J: TRBJ1-2
V: TRBV5-4
D: TRBD1
size: NA
CDR3: CASSLATGGAGGYTF
DNA: TGTGCCAGCAGCTTGGCGACAGGGGGCGCTGGGGGCTACACCTTC

J: TRBJ1-5
V: TRBV6-1
D: NA
size: NA
CDR3: CASTRGPSQPQHF
DNA: TGTGCCAGTACCAGGGGTCCGAGTCAGCCCCAGCATTTT

J: TRBJ1-5
V: TRBV9
D: TRBD1
size: few
CDR3: CASSVGTGGRNQPQHF
DNA: TGTGCCAGCAGCGTAGGGACAGGGGGCCGAAATCAGCCCCAGCATTTT

J: TRBJ2-1
V: TRBV2
D: TRBD1
size: NA
CDR3: CASSYRGRSYNEQFF
DNA: TGTGCCAGCAGTTACAGGGGGAGGTCCTACAATGAGCAGTTCTTC

J: TRBJ2-1
V: TRBV9
D: NA
size: NA
CDR3: CASSVAGVNEQFF
DNA: TGTGCCAGCAGCGTAGCCGGGGTCAATGAGCAGTTCTTC

J: TRBJ1-1
V: TRBV5-4
D: NA
size: NA
CDR3: CASSLDWQAAFF
DNA: TGTGCCAGCAGCTTGGATTGGCAGGCAGCTTTCTTT

J: TRBJ1-4
V: TRBV4-1
D: NA
size: NA
CDR3: CASSLQSRGGNEKLFF
DNA: TGCGCCAGCAGCCTCCAATCAAGGGGCGGAAATGAAAAACTGTTTTTT

J: TRBJ2-7
V: TRBV7-7
D: TRBD1
size: NA
CDR3: CASSPGQDNTYEQYF
DNA: TGTGCCAGCAGCCCGGGACAGGATAACACCTACGAGCAGTACTTC